Listed below are T cell receptor beta chains from one sample, sequenced in a study of cytomegalovirus exposure and HLA in healthy donors. Profiled with immunoSEQ multiplex PCR; TCRdb holds only in-frame clones, not every one. The sample has approximately 110,000 clones; 75% to 85% are singletons. Material: PBMCs. These receptors were obtained from a man between 50 and 59 years old in good health and CMV-seronegative. CDR3s include the opening cysteine and the closing phenylalanine or tryptophan. A D gene is named only where the DNA matches it firmly. Some rows have no size entry. The others give once, few or many, or a class for an expanded clone.

CDR3nt: TGTGCCAGCAGCTCCCCGGACAGAAACACAGATACGCAGTATTTT; CDR3aa: CASSSPDRNTDTQYF; abundance: NA; d_gene: NA; j_gene: TRBJ2-3; v_gene: TRBV7-2
CDR3nt: TGTGCCAGCATGGACGAAGGGAGGACCGGGGAGCTGTTTTTT; CDR3aa: CASMDEGRTGELFF; abundance: NA; d_gene: NA; j_gene: TRBJ2-2; v_gene: TRBV25-1
CDR3nt: TGTGCCAGCAGTTTGGGGGCGGCCGGCTATGGCTACACCTTC; CDR3aa: CASSLGAAGYGYTF; abundance: NA; d_gene: NA; j_gene: TRBJ1-2; v_gene: TRBV28
CDR3nt: TGCGCCAGCAGCCAAGATTCTCGCAGGGGCACGGGTTACCACGAGCAGTACTTC; CDR3aa: CASSQDSRRGTGYHEQYF; abundance: NA; d_gene: NA; j_gene: TRBJ2-7; v_gene: TRBV4-3
CDR3nt: TGCGCCAGCAGCTTGGTGGGACTGTCGGGAAACACCATATATTTT; CDR3aa: CASSLVGLSGNTIYF; abundance: NA; d_gene: NA; j_gene: TRBJ1-3; v_gene: TRBV5-1
CDR3nt: TGCGCCAGCAGTCAATCCTTGCTTTGGGGTGACAGGGGGACCGGGGAGCTGTTTTTT; CDR3aa: CASSQSLLWGDRGTGELFF; abundance: NA; d_gene: TRBD1; j_gene: TRBJ2-2; v_gene: TRBV23-1
CDR3nt: TGTGCCAGTAAATCCCAGGCCCCCCAACGAGATACGCAGTATTTT; CDR3aa: CASKSQAPQRDTQYF; abundance: few; d_gene: NA; j_gene: TRBJ2-3; v_gene: TRBV19
CDR3nt: TGTGCCAGCACCACCTTAAAAACCGGGACAGGCCCTGAAAAACTGTTTTTT; CDR3aa: CASTTLKTGTGPEKLFF; abundance: NA; d_gene: TRBD1; j_gene: TRBJ1-4; v_gene: TRBV2
CDR3nt: TGTGCCAGCAGCTTAGAAGAGGACAGGGGACGGGGCTACACCTTC; CDR3aa: CASSLEEDRGRGYTF; abundance: NA; d_gene: TRBD1; j_gene: TRBJ1-2; v_gene: TRBV7-9
CDR3nt: TGTGCCAGCAGCTTGCTACCGACAAATTCACCCCTCCACTTT; CDR3aa: CASSLLPTNSPLHF; abundance: NA; d_gene: NA; j_gene: TRBJ1-6; v_gene: TRBV5-6
CDR3nt: TGCGCCAGCAGCCAAGGGGCGACTTCGGGAAACACCATATATTTT; CDR3aa: CASSQGATSGNTIYF; abundance: NA; d_gene: NA; j_gene: TRBJ1-3; v_gene: TRBV5-1
CDR3nt: TGTGCCAGCGATGGACAGGGGAACACTGAAGCTTTCTTT; CDR3aa: CASDGQGNTEAFF; abundance: NA; d_gene: TRBD1; j_gene: TRBJ1-1; v_gene: TRBV2
CDR3nt: TGCGCCAGCAGCTTGGTCGGGGGGCGGAATCAGCCCCAGCATTTT; CDR3aa: CASSLVGGRNQPQHF; abundance: NA; d_gene: NA; j_gene: TRBJ1-5; v_gene: TRBV5-1
CDR3nt: TGTGCCAGCAGTTTATCCGCAGGGATAGGTGAAGCTTTCTTT; CDR3aa: CASSLSAGIGEAFF; abundance: NA; d_gene: NA; j_gene: TRBJ1-1; v_gene: TRBV28
CDR3nt: TGTGCCAGCAGCTTGACGACTAGCGGGGTAGAGACCCAGTACTTC; CDR3aa: CASSLTTSGVETQYF; abundance: NA; d_gene: TRBD2; j_gene: TRBJ2-5; v_gene: TRBV5-6
CDR3nt: TGTGCCAGCAGTAAGGACAGGAGCAACACCGGGGAGCTGTTTTTT; CDR3aa: CASSKDRSNTGELFF; abundance: NA; d_gene: TRBD1; j_gene: TRBJ2-2; v_gene: TRBV2
CDR3nt: TGTGCCAGCAGCTTCGGTGCGGGGGGGCACACAGATACGCAGTATTTT; CDR3aa: CASSFGAGGHTDTQYF; abundance: NA; d_gene: TRBD2; j_gene: TRBJ2-3; v_gene: TRBV5-6
CDR3nt: TGTGCCAGCAGCAAACCGGGACTCTGGGGAGAGACCCAGTACTTC; CDR3aa: CASSKPGLWGETQYF; abundance: few; d_gene: NA; j_gene: TRBJ2-5; v_gene: TRBV21-1
CDR3nt: TGCAGTGCCTACCAAGAGACCCAGTACTTC; CDR3aa: CSAYQETQYF; abundance: NA; d_gene: NA; j_gene: TRBJ2-5; v_gene: TRBV20-1
CDR3nt: TGTGCCAGCAGCCAGGGTAAAAATAGCAATCAGCCCCAGCATTTT; CDR3aa: CASSQGKNSNQPQHF; abundance: NA; d_gene: NA; j_gene: TRBJ1-5; v_gene: TRBV21-1
CDR3nt: TGTGCCAGCAGCTATACCTCAGGGAACTATGGCTACACCTTC; CDR3aa: CASSYTSGNYGYTF; abundance: NA; d_gene: NA; j_gene: TRBJ1-2; v_gene: TRBV7-2
CDR3nt: TGTGCCAGCAGCTTAGAATTCTCGTCAGCGGCTTTCTTT; CDR3aa: CASSLEFSSAAFF; abundance: NA; d_gene: NA; j_gene: TRBJ1-1; v_gene: TRBV11-2